This T cell receptor beta chain stems from a study of T cells in Graves' hyperthyroidism and ophthalmopathy (dated by TCRdb to between 2018 and 2020). With regard to the full study: To identify TCR V-J signatures that set the groups apart, the researchers used a discovery cohort of 90 to 100 patients, made up of 40 to 45 with Graves' ophthalmopathy and approximately 57 with stable Graves' hyperthyroidism. Whether ophthalmopathy could be predicted prospectively was tested in an independent validation cohort made up of fewer than 20 hyperthyroidism patients plus 17 patients who later progressed to ophthalmopathy. For training and testing, the 110 or so patients in the discovery cohort were randomly divided in a 7:3 ratio. In several Graves' hyperthyroidism patients, the study also compared T-cell repertoires from thyroid tissue with T-cell repertoires from blood. Once sampling was done, hyperthyroidism patients were given methimazole at a starting dose of 30 mg daily, whereas ophthalmopathy patients were given high-dose intravenous methylprednisolone. According to the paper, TCR Vbeta CDR3 sequencing was carried out on some 140 peripheral blood samples, which came from over 40 ophthalmopathy, under 80 hyperthyroidism and roughly 17 progressor patients. The investigation overall reported the following: A model built on a 13 V-J signature distinguished ophthalmopathy from stable hyperthyroidism, reaching 85% to 90% sensitivity and around 81% specificity in cross-validation and 80%/75% in testing. During validation, the model predicted progression to ophthalmopathy a median of approximately 6 months ahead of onset, with 60% to 71% sensitivity and roughly 75% specificity. Blood samples also contained most of the expanded thyroid clonotypes (frequency above 0.001), which suggests that blood repertoires may reflect thyroid immune responses. Sample size was not statistically predetermined, and investigators were not blinded to group allocation.

The table lists this clonotype with a count of one. Its cognate antigen has yet to be identified. It has no much larger one-base neighbor in the sample; base qualities were not kept. Single-read evidence is weak. The study excluded patients with uncontrolled infections, other autoimmune diseases, pregnancy or lactation. Diagnoses relied on clinical symptoms, serum thyroxine and TRAb, thyroid ultrasound and orbital computed tomography. Trizol reagent was used to extract total RNA, and RNA quality was then checked on an Agilent 2100 Bioanalyzer. The TCR beta CDR3 regions were amplified from RNA transcripts. For the first round of RT-PCR on the TCR CDR3, the HTBI primer set was used together with the Qiagen OneStep RT-PCR kit. Libraries were constructed in a second round of multiplex PCR, after which size selection and purification were carried out. Libraries were sequenced paired-end with 100 bp reads on an Illumina HiSeq2000. In the authors' own workflow: SOAPnuke was used to process the raw data, throwing out any read that contained adapters or uncalled bases, had a mean Phred below 15, or lacked an exact constant-primer or identifier match. COPE v1.2.5 was used to merge the high-quality paired reads, and each unique nucleotide sequence was defined as a clonotype. MiTCR v1.1 was used to align the clonotypes against IMGT TRBV, TRBD and TRBJ reference segments. Only V-J combinations with frequency above 0.0001, covering 99.2% of repertoires, were analysed. The TCS score was defined as the ratio of F50 (clonal expansion) to E x V (chaos), calculated using BLOSUM62-based TCRdist between CDR3 peptides within each V-J. Welch's t-statistics and random forest reduced some 510 V-J features to about 13, which were used in a naive Bayes classifier (R e1071). The Morisita-Horn index was used to measure how similar the thyroid and blood repertoires were. The public reads were reanalyzed by TCRdb: fastp trimming at Q25, MiXCR alignment, in-frame beta chains only. Each entry is one CDR3 protein sequence, shown with its most common DNA and genes. The V and J calls here are based on TCRdb, not the publication. The sample contains roughly 500,000 distinct CDR3 sequences, around 50% of them found a single time. The ten largest account for about 45% of the sample.

From its cysteine to its phenylalanine, the CDR3 spans 16 amino acids. Here the CDR3 DNA is all that survives: 48 bases in frame from base 1. Trimming leaves V shorter by 6 bases and J shorter by 2 bases, with the junction holding 6 bases beyond the gene matches. CDR1 is given as SNHLY and CDR2 as FYNNEI, both from the germline V gene. Sequenced sample: peripheral blood or thyroid tissue (not recorded which). This sequence was found in an adult woman with Graves' disease, either hyperthyroidism or ophthalmopathy (not recorded which). The rearrangement combines TRBV2 with TRBJ1-6, and TRBD1 aligns with 8 junction nucleotides. The DNA is TGTGCCAGCAGCCTTCCGGGACAGGCCTATAATTCACCCCTCCACTTT. Its protein is CASSLPGQAYNSPLHF.